The TCR beta chain under discussion was sequenced for a study of T-cell memory formation after mild COVID-19. Study outcomes and limitations: Pre-infection memory harbored some responding clones, suggesting cross-reactive memory joined. The study found contracting CD4+ clones mainly in CM and EM and contracting CD8+ clones in EMRA.

The CDR3 sequence is 14 residues long. Trimming stripped 3 bases from V and 2 bases from J, with 10 bases between. CDR1 SGHTA and CDR2 FQGNSA come from the germline V gene. This clonotype was observed a few times. Its antigen is unknown. TCRdb passed the 5' RACE reads through MiXCR, listing each CDR3 protein once. The sample lists hundreds of thousands of distinct CDR3 sequences, 18% occurring once. Material: PBMCs or a T cell subset sorted from them (not recorded which). V gene TRBV7-2 combines with J gene TRBJ1-1; no clear D. The origin of this receptor is an adult woman who had mild COVID-19 (a few samples of this study predate the infection). Cell type and time point are not known. The CDR3 nucleotides read TGTGCCAGCAGCTTGACACAGATAAACACTGAAGCTTTCTTT. This encodes CASSLTQINTEAFF.